The rows below give T cell receptor beta chains drawn from one sample of a study of vaccination effects on CD4 cells after COVID-19. Profiling relied on immunoSEQ multiplex PCR, and the TCRdb table lists in-frame clones only, not all of them. The sample has under 60,000 clones; 50% to 70% are singletons. Which antigens these TCRs recognize remains unknown. The sequencing used CD4+ T cells from PBMCs cultured without peptide, collected before COVID-19 vaccination. The receptors shown here come from a human donor who received a COVID-19 vaccine. The CDR3 runs from the conserved cysteine through the conserved F or W. A D gene is named only where the DNA matches it firmly. The size field is filled for only some rows; it gives once, few, many or a size class.

.,TRBJ2-7,.,TRBV5-6,TGTGCCAGCAGGGCAGCGGCCCGCTACGAGCAGTACTTC,CASRAAARYEQYF
TRBD2,TRBJ2-3,.,TRBV27,TGTGCCAGCAGTTTACAGGGCGGGAGGGCGGATACGCAGTATTTT,CASSLQGGRADTQYF
.,TRBJ1-5,.,TRBV2,TGTGCCAGCAGTGTCGGCCAAACAGGCGGAATGTCCCCCCAGCATTTT,CASSVGQTGGMSPQHF
TRBD1,TRBJ2-3,.,TRBV5-1,TGCGCCAGCAGCGGCGGACAGGCGCGCACAGATACGCAGTATTTT,CASSGGQARTDTQYF
.,TRBJ1-6,.,TRBV6-5,TGTGCCAGCAGTTACTCCCGGGCCCTTAATTCACCCCTCCACTTT,CASSYSRALNSPLHF
TRBD1,TRBJ1-5,.,TRBV19,TGTGCCAGTCGGGCCCGACAGGGTAATCAGCCCCAGCATTTT,CASRARQGNQPQHF
TRBD1,TRBJ1-6,.,TRBV19,TGTGCCAGTACCACACCCCGGACAGGGGGTTCACCCCTCCACTTT,CASTTPRTGGSPLHF
.,TRBJ1-5,.,TRBV19,TGTGCCAGTAGGCCCTACGGTGATTATCAGCCCCAGCATTTT,CASRPYGDYQPQHF
.,TRBJ2-5,.,TRBV6-1,TGTGCCAGCAGTGAAGACAGCCAAGAGACCCAGTACTTC,CASSEDSQETQYF
.,TRBJ1-5,.,TRBV7-2,TGTGCCAGCAGCCCGGGGAAGAATCAGCCCCAGCATTTT,CASSPGKNQPQHF
TRBD2,TRBJ2-7,.,TRBV5-1,TGCGCCAGCAGCTTTGCCGGGAGGGGTAGGGACGAGCAGTACTTC,CASSFAGRGRDEQYF
.,TRBJ1-2,.,TRBV29-1,TGCAGCGCCTCCGGGTCTGGCTATGGCTACACCTTC,CSASGSGYGYTF
TRBD2,TRBJ2-3,few,TRBV3-1/TRBV3-2,TGTGCCAGCAGCCCGGGACTAGCGGGGGGCACAGATACGCAGTATTTT,CASSPGLAGGTDTQYF
.,TRBJ1-2,.,TRBV5-1,TGCGCCAGCAGCCCGGACGGGGCGACCTGGGGCTACACCTTC,CASSPDGATWGYTF
TRBD1,TRBJ2-1,.,TRBV2,TGTGCCAGCAGGAGGGACAGCAACAATGAGCAGTTCTTC,CASRRDSNNEQFF
TRBD1,TRBJ2-1,.,TRBV29-1,TGCAGCGTTGAAGCTTTCTGGGATCGGGGACAGGGAGGAGGTAATGAGCAGTTCTTC,CSVEAFWDRGQGGGNEQFF
.,TRBJ1-1,.,TRBV28,TGTGCCAGCAGTTCGGCAGGGCTCGCGAGGACTGAAGCTTTCTTT,CASSSAGLARTEAFF
.,TRBJ1-2,.,TRBV6-5,TGTGCCAGCAGTTACTCGAGAATAGGGCCTAACTATGGCTACACCTTC,CASSYSRIGPNYGYTF
.,TRBJ1-5,few,TRBV6-5,TGTGCCAGCAGTTACTCGAGGAGGGCCGGTCAGCCCCAGCATTTT,CASSYSRRAGQPQHF
.,TRBJ2-1,.,TRBV5-1,TGCGCCAGCAGCTTAGGACAACAATACAATGAGCAGTTCTTC,CASSLGQQYNEQFF
TRBD1,TRBJ1-6,.,TRBV7-9,TGTGCCAGCAGCCACGGGACAGGGGATAATTCACCCCTCCACTTT,CASSHGTGDNSPLHF
.,TRBJ2-7,.,TRBV6-5,TGTGCCAGCAGTAGTTCTCGGGCAGGCGCCGAGCAGTACTTC,CASSSSRAGAEQYF
TRBD2,TRBJ2-1,once,TRBV19,TGTGCCAGTAGTTGGACTAGCGGGGGGGCCCGTAATGAGCAGTTCTTC,CASSWTSGGARNEQFF
.,TRBJ1-2,.,TRBV6-5,TGTGCCGCCACGAGGGGCAGGTTTAACTATGGCTACACCTTC,CAATRGRFNYGYTF
.,TRBJ1-2,.,TRBV5-4,TGTGCCAGCAGCACCCTGCTTGGGACCTCAAACTATGGCTACACCTTC,CASSTLLGTSNYGYTF
.,TRBJ1-6,.,TRBV2,TGTGCCAGCAGCGGGGGGAGGGGGTCGGGTAATTCACCCCTCCACTTT,CASSGGRGSGNSPLHF
.,TRBJ1-2,.,TRBV12-3/TRBV12-4,TGTGCCAGCAGTTTAGCGGCTTCCGGGGGCTACACCTTC,CASSLAASGGYTF
TRBD1,TRBJ2-1,.,TRBV29-1,TGCAGCGTGGGACAGGGCGGCTACAATGAGCAGTTCTTC,CSVGQGGYNEQFF
.,TRBJ1-6,.,TRBV21-1,TGTGCCAGCAGCAAAATACCTGGGGGGTTGGATTCACCCCTCCACTTT,CASSKIPGGLDSPLHF
.,TRBJ1-2,.,TRBV3-1/TRBV3-2,TGTGCCAGCAGCCAAGGGTCCTACTATGGCTACACCTTC,CASSQGSYYGYTF
.,TRBJ1-1,few,TRBV30,TGTGCCTGGAGTGTACGTGGCAGTCTGAACACTGAAGCTTTCTTT,CAWSVRGSLNTEAFF
.,TRBJ1-2,.,TRBV2,TGTGCCAGCAGTGAAGCCCAAAGGAACTATGGCTACACCTTC,CASSEAQRNYGYTF
.,TRBJ1-1,.,TRBV5-5,TGTGCCAGCAGCCGTGCCCCGGGCGCTGAAGCTTTCTTT,CASSRAPGAEAFF
.,TRBJ1-5,.,TRBV19,TGTGCCAGTAGCCCCCACCACAGGGCAGGGGGCAATCAGCCCCAGCATTTT,CASSPHHRAGGNQPQHF
TRBD2,TRBJ2-3,.,TRBV5-1,TGCGCCAGCAGCCCCGGGACTAGCAGAAACACAGATACGCAGTATTTT,CASSPGTSRNTDTQYF
.,TRBJ2-7,.,TRBV4-2,TGTGCCAGCAGCCCGCAGGCGGATTCCTACGAGCAGTACTTC,CASSPQADSYEQYF
.,TRBJ1-1,.,TRBV19,TGTGCCAGTAGTAGCGGCCCGAACACTGAAGCTTTCTTT,CASSSGPNTEAFF
TRBD1,TRBJ1-4,.,TRBV10-3,TGTGCCATCAGGGCCGGGACAGATGAAAAACTGTTTTTT,CAIRAGTDEKLFF
.,TRBJ1-5,.,TRBV15,TGTGCCACCAGCAGAGATGGGGGCCAGCCCCAGCATTTT,CATSRDGGQPQHF
TRBD1,TRBJ1-2,.,TRBV10-3,TGTGCCACCCGACAGGGGGGCATCTATGGCTACACCTTC,CATRQGGIYGYTF
.,TRBJ1-1,.,TRBV21-1,TGTGCCAGCAGCAAAGAATCAGGGGCGGAAGCTTTCTTT,CASSKESGAEAFF
.,TRBJ1-2,.,TRBV12-3/TRBV12-4,TGTGCCAGCAGTTCCCCCTATGGCTACACCTTC,CASSSPYGYTF
.,TRBJ1-4,.,TRBV28,TGTGCCAGCAGTGGGTCGGGGGGCCCAAATGAAAAACTGTTTTTT,CASSGSGGPNEKLFF
TRBD2,TRBJ2-2,.,TRBV14,TGTGCCAGCAGCCAGGGACTAGCGGTACCCGGGGAGCTGTTTTTT,CASSQGLAVPGELFF
TRBD2,TRBJ2-1,.,TRBV3-1/TRBV3-2,TGTGCCAGCAGCCAAGGGGCGGGGGGCCAGCAGTTCTTC,CASSQGAGGQQFF
.,TRBJ2-2,.,TRBV2,TGTGCCAGCAGTCGGGCCCCCGGCACCGGGGAGCTGTTTTTT,CASSRAPGTGELFF
TRBD1,TRBJ1-1,.,TRBV2,TGTGCCAGCAGTGTGGACAGGGGCCCCCCTCATGAAGCTTTCTTT,CASSVDRGPPHEAFF